One sample yielded the 10 T cell receptor beta chains listed below, sequenced in a study of T cell changes during pregnancy in multiple sclerosis. The repertoire was sequenced with immunoSEQ multiplex PCR; TCRdb's copy has only in-frame clones and lacks some. This sample has 65,000 to 85,000 clones; around 94% occur once, and the top ten carry about 0.99%. The material sequenced was peripheral blood, taken in the second trimester of pregnancy. The receptors originated from a female donor in good health, enrolled as a control in a pregnancy study.

The chain is built from TRBV7-9 and TRBJ2-3, with D possibly being TRBD2 (5 bases). Trimming removed 3 bases from V and 0 bases from J, with 10 bases in between. This CDR3 contains 15 residues. Looked up from germline, CDR1 is SEHNR and CDR2 is FQNEAQ (reference sequence). CDR3 sequence (DNA): TGTGCCAGCAGCTTCGGGCTAGCAAGCACAGATACGCAGTATTTT. This codes for CASSFGLASTDTQYF.

This chain links TRBV28 with TRBJ2-7, with TRBD1 matching over 8 bases. Germline values: CDR1 MDHEN, CDR2 SYDVKM. The CDR3 runs to 13 residues. Losses at the gene ends were 1 base for V and 7 bases for J; bases not matched to a gene: 3. CDR3 sequence: CASSLFGQGEQYF. The CDR3 nucleotides read TGTGCCAGCAGTTTATTCGGACAGGGTGAGCAGTACTTC.

The rearrangement uses TRBV5-1 and TRBJ2-5; 10 bases match TRBD2. V lost 4 bases to trimming and J lost 2 bases; unmatched junction nucleotides: 8. The CDR3 contains 16 residues. Germline lookup yields CDR1 SGHRS and CDR2 YFSETQ. The CDR3 reads CASSRQTSGLQETQYF. For the CDR3, the DNA is TGCGCCAGCAGCCGACAGACTAGCGGGCTACAAGAGACCCAGTACTTC.

The CDR3 protein is CASSRTTSGTGNGYTF. As DNA, the CDR3 is TGTGCCAGCAGCCGCACCACCTCCGGGACAGGGAATGGCTACACCTTC. The chain couples TRBV28 to TRBJ1-2; 9 nucleotides agree with TRBD1. From germline, CDR1 is MDHEN and CDR2 SYDVKM. J lost 6 bases, V lost 6 bases, and 14 bases had no gene match. The CDR3 spans 16 residues.

V usage is TRBV7-2 and J usage is TRBJ2-1, with 15 bases fitting TRBD2. Germline values: CDR1 SGHTA, CDR2 FQGNSA. The CDR3 extends over 18 amino acids. Unmatched junction bases numbered 11, after V lost 3 bases and J lost 8 bases. The CDR3 DNA follows: TGTGCCAGCAGCTTCCGTCGGACTAGCGGGAGGGCCGGGGATGAGCAGTTCTTC. Its translation is CASSFRRTSGRAGDEQFF. Using reference TRBV7-2 and TRBJ2-1 for the parts outside the CDR3, the full variable domain is GAGVSQSPSNKVTEKGKDVELRCDPISGHTALYWYRQSLGQGLEFLIYFQGNSAPDKSGLPSDRFSAERTGGSVSTLTIQRTQQEDSAVYLCASSFRRTSGRAGDEQFFGPGTRLTVL.

V is TRBV19 and J is TRBJ1-5, with no clear D. The ends were cut back, 5 bases at V and 6 bases at J, with 11 bases in the middle. This CDR3 is 13 amino acids long. From germline, CDR1 is LNHDA and CDR2 SQIVND (reference sequence). CDR3 region: CASSVGFGQPQHF. The CDR3 DNA follows: TGTGCCAGTAGTGTCGGGTTTGGTCAGCCCCAGCATTTT.

The rearrangement joins TRBV27 to TRBJ2-3, with a tentative D call TRBD2 (6 bases). Germline values: CDR1 MNHEY, CDR2 SMNVEV (reference sequence). The V and J ends lost 5 bases and 2 bases respectively, with 11 bases between them. The CDR3 spans 14 residues. The CDR3 reads CASSPWRDTDTQYF. CDR3 bases: TGTGCCAGCAGTCCGTGGAGGGACACAGATACGCAGTATTTT.

The V gene is TRBV2, the J gene TRBJ2-2; unclear D gene. Trimming cost V 8 bases and J 4 bases, with 8 bases left between them. This CDR3 is 12 amino acids long. Germline-derived CDR1 and CDR2 are SNHLY and FYNNEI. The CDR3 sequence: CASSYSTGELFF. CDR3 DNA: TGTGCCAGCTCTTATTCCACCGGGGAGCTGTTTTTT.

The chain couples TRBV4-1 to TRBJ2-7, with D uncertain. Trimming stripped 2 bases from V and 3 bases from J, with 11 bases between. CDR1 and CDR2 from the germline V gene are MGHRA and YSYEKL. This CDR3 has 14 amino acids. The CDR3 DNA is TGCGCCAGCAGCCAAAACATCATCATCTACGAGCAGTACTTC. Its protein is CASSQNIIIYEQYF.

The gene calls are TRBV29-1 and TRBJ2-3; D is undetermined. The CDR3 is 13 residues long. CDR1 is SQVTM and CDR2 is ANQGSEA in the germline V gene. The germline V and J ends were trimmed by 5 bases and 2 bases, with 11 bases remaining between them. Here the CDR3 reads CSVQNRFTDTQYF. The DNA for the CDR3 is TGCAGCGTTCAAAACCGGTTCACAGATACGCAGTATTTT.